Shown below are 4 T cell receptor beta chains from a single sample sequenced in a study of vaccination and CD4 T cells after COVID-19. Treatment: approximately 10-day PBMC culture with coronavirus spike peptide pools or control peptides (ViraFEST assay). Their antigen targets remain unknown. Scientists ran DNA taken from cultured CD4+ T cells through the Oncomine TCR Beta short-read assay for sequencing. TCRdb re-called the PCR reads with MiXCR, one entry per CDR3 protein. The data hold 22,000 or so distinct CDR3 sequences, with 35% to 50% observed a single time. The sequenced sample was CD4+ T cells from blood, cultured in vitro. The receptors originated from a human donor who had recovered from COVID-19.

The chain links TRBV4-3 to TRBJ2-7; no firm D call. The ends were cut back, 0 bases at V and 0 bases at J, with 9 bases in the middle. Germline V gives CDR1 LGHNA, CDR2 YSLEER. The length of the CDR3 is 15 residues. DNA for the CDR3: TGCGCCAGCAGCCAAGATACTACCCGCTCCTACGAGCAGTACTTC. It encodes CASSQDTTRSYEQYF.

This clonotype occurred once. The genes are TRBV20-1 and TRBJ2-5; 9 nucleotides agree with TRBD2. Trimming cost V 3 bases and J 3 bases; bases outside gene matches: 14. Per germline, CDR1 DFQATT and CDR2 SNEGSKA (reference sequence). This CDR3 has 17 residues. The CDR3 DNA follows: TGCAGTGCTAGGGGGGATGGTAGCGGGAGTATAGAAGAGACCCAGTACTTC. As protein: CSARGDGSGSIEETQYF.

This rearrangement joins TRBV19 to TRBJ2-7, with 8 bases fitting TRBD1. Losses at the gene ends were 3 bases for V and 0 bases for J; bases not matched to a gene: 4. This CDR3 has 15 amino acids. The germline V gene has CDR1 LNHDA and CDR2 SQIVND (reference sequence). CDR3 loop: CASSITGGPSYEQYF. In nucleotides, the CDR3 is TGTGCCAGTAGTATCACAGGGGGGCCCTCCTACGAGCAGTACTTC.

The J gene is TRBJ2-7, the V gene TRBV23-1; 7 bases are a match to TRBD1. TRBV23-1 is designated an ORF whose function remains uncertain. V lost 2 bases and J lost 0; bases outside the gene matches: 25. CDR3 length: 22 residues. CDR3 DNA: TGCGCCAGCAGTCAAATCGGCGGTGACAGGGCTACAAGCAACCCCCTCTCCTACGAGCAGTACTTC. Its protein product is CASSQIGGDRATSNPLSYEQYF.